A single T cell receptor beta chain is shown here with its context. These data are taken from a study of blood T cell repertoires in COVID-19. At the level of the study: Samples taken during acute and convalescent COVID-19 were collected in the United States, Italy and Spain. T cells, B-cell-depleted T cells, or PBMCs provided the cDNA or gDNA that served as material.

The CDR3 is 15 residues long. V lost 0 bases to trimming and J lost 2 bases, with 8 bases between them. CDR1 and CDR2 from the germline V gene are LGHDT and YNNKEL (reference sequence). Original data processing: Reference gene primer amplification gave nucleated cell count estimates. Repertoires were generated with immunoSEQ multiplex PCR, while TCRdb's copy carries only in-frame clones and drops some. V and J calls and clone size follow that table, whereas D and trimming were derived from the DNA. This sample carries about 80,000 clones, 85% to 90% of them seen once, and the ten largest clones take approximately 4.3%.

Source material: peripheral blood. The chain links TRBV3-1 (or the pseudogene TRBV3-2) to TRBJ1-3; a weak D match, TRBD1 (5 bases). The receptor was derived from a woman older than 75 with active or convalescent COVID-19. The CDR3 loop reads CASSQDPGPGNTIYF. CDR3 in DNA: TGTGCCAGCAGCCAAGACCCAGGGCCTGGAAACACCATATATTTT.